This TCR beta chain was found in a study of T-cell reconstitution after alpha-beta-depleted transplantation in children. General study points: By one year post-transplant, T-cell counts and diversity largely arose from T cells that were newly produced. Several hundred rapidly expanded clones from non-depleted graft cells reportedly supplied alpha-beta T cells about two months post-transplant. From surviving recipient T cells and thymic progenitors came the high day-60 TCRbeta diversity observed in some patients.

Remarks on this clonotype: Its antigen remains unknown.

With 4 bases removed from V and 1 base from J, the gap between germline ends came to 16 bases. The CDR3 loop spans 16 amino acids. It was with unique molecular identifiers that the TCRbeta library was prepared. Via MiXCR, TCRdb re-called the PCR reads, giving one row per CDR3 protein. The sample has about 580,000 distinct CDR3 sequences, roughly 23% seen once. The chain is built from TRBV12-3 or TRBV12-4 and TRBJ1-1; D uncertain. The sequence was collected from a boy younger than two who had a stem cell transplant for acute myeloid leukemia, so the T cells may come from the graft donor. The material was PBMCs, mostly from graft donor cells, obtained 360 days after TCRalphabeta/CD19-depleted stem cell transplant. The CDR3 DNA sequence: TGTGCCAGCAGTTCCCAGCCGACCGTGACGAACACTGAAGCTTTCTTT. Its protein product is CASSSQPTVTNTEAFF.